Listed below are T cell receptor beta chains from one sample, sequenced in a study of blood T cell repertoires in COVID-19. TCRdb's copy holds only in-frame clones and misses some; the assay was immunoSEQ multiplex PCR. The repertoire holds over 200,000 clones, with 75% to 85% as singletons. Sequenced sample: peripheral blood. The origin of the receptors is a woman aged 25 to 39 with COVID-19, enrolled during active disease. CDR3s include the opening cysteine and the closing phenylalanine or tryptophan. D genes are given only for firm matches. Size values are once, few and many counts, or a class for expanded clones, and some rows have none.

clone size,J gene,D gene,V gene,CDR3 protein,CDR3 DNA
NA,TRBJ2-6,TRBD1,TRBV15,CATSKTGGASSGANVLTF,TGTGCCACCAGCAAGACAGGGGGTGCTTCCTCTGGGGCCAACGTCCTGACTTTC
NA,TRBJ1-2,TRBD1,TRBV28,CASSLQGASYGYTF,TGTGCCAGCAGTCTCCAGGGGGCGAGCTATGGCTACACCTTC
NA,TRBJ2-1,NA,TRBV5-6,CASSLSGQGNNEQFF,TGTGCCAGCAGCTTGTCCGGGCAGGGGAACAATGAGCAGTTCTTC
NA,TRBJ2-3,NA,TRBV7-2,CASSPSPTLGDTQYF,TGTGCCAGCAGCCCTAGTCCCACCCTGGGAGATACGCAGTATTTT
NA,TRBJ2-5,TRBD2,TRBV6-5,CASKLAGGETQYF,TGTGCCAGCAAACTAGCGGGTGGGGAGACCCAGTACTTC
NA,TRBJ2-7,NA,TRBV18,CASSPTGLGIYEQYF,TGTGCCAGCTCACCGACGGGACTGGGGATCTACGAGCAGTACTTC
NA,TRBJ2-7,TRBD2,TRBV6-2/TRBV6-3,CASSFSGLFGEQYF,TGTGCCAGCAGTTTCTCGGGACTATTTGGCGAGCAGTACTTC
NA,TRBJ2-2,TRBD2,TRBV27,CASKVFGGGRTVTGELFF,TGTGCCAGCAAAGTATTTGGCGGGGGGAGGACTGTCACCGGGGAGCTGTTTTTT
NA,TRBJ2-7,TRBD1,TRBV12-5,CASGLIPSGTGGYEQYF,TGTGCTAGTGGTTTGATCCCATCTGGGACAGGAGGCTACGAGCAGTACTTC
NA,TRBJ1-6,NA,TRBV6-2/TRBV6-3,CASSYRRDLALHF,TGTGCCAGCAGTTACCGGCGGGACCTGGCCCTCCACTTT
NA,TRBJ1-1,NA,TRBV4-3,CASSQGRQPNTEAFF,TGCGCCAGCAGCCAAGGGCGGCAGCCGAACACTGAAGCTTTCTTT
once,TRBJ2-1,NA,TRBV28,CASSPGPSRDSPFDEQFF,TGTGCCAGCAGTCCAGGGCCCTCCCGGGACTCGCCATTTGATGAGCAGTTCTTC
NA,TRBJ2-1,TRBD2,TRBV18,CASSPLPGGGADYNEQFF,TGTGCCAGCTCACCACTGCCGGGAGGGGGGGCGGACTACAATGAGCAGTTCTTC
once,TRBJ1-1,TRBD1,TRBV3-1/TRBV3-2,CASSQAHRGTEAFF,TGTGCCAGCAGCCAAGCGCACAGGGGGACTGAAGCTTTCTTT
NA,TRBJ1-1,TRBD1,TRBV6-5,CASRGDRPEAFF,TGTGCCAGCAGGGGGGACAGACCTGAAGCTTTCTTT
NA,TRBJ2-3,NA,TRBV7-2,CASSLAPGSADTQYF,TGTGCCAGCAGCTTAGCGCCGGGGAGCGCAGATACGCAGTATTTT
NA,TRBJ1-1,NA,TRBV6-5,CASSYSRGNTEAFF,TGTGCCAGCAGTTACTCTAGGGGGAACACTGAAGCTTTCTTT
NA,TRBJ2-5,NA,TRBV6-6,CASSYSMAGATQYF,TGTGCCAGCAGTTACTCGATGGCAGGTGCGACCCAGTACTTC
once,TRBJ2-7,NA,TRBV6-5,CASSKPGQSSYEQYF,TGTGCCAGCAGCAAACCAGGGCAAAGCTCCTACGAGCAGTACTTC
once,TRBJ1-2,TRBD1,TRBV7-8,CASSTGDLVYGYTF,TGTGCCAGCAGCACAGGGGACCTCGTCTATGGCTACACCTTC
few,TRBJ2-1,NA,TRBV11-3,CASSFEENEQFF,TGTGCCAGCAGCTTCGAAGAGAACGAGCAGTTCTTC
NA,TRBJ1-1,NA,TRBV13,CASSLRPRNTEAFF,TGTGCCAGCAGCTTACGTCCGAGGAACACTGAAGCTTTCTTT
NA,TRBJ1-1,NA,TRBV7-2,CASSPPSGFEAFF,TGTGCCAGCAGTCCACCCTCAGGGTTTGAAGCTTTCTTT
NA,TRBJ2-4,TRBD1,TRBV25-1,CASSDDGDSAKNIQYF,TGTGCCAGCAGTGATGACGGGGACAGTGCCAAAAACATTCAGTACTTC
NA,TRBJ2-1,NA,TRBV7-2,CASSSTENNEQFF,TGTGCCAGCAGCTCGACAGAGAACAATGAGCAGTTCTTC
few,TRBJ2-1,TRBD2,TRBV7-9,CASSLALLAGDSYNEQFF,TGTGCCAGCAGCTTAGCGCTCCTAGCGGGGGATTCCTACAATGAGCAGTTCTTC
NA,TRBJ1-2,TRBD1,TRBV5-1,CASSPGVGQGSYGYTF,TGCGCCAGCAGCCCAGGCGTAGGACAGGGGTCCTATGGCTACACCTTC
NA,TRBJ2-2,TRBD1,TRBV19,CASSIANRGGGELFF,TGTGCCAGTAGTATCGCAAACAGGGGCGGCGGGGAGCTGTTTTTT
NA,TRBJ1-1,TRBD1,TRBV18,CASSPSTTGGGGTEAFF,TGTGCCAGCTCACCTTCCACGACAGGGGGCGGTGGCACTGAAGCTTTCTTT
NA,TRBJ1-3,NA,TRBV7-2,CASSLGASSGNTIYF,TGTGCCAGCAGCTTAGGGGCCAGCTCTGGAAACACCATATATTTT
NA,TRBJ2-3,NA,TRBV3-1/TRBV3-2,CASSQTWDTTDTQYF,TGTGCCAGCAGCCAAACTTGGGACACCACAGATACGCAGTATTTT
few,TRBJ2-1,NA,TRBV12-1,CASSLAPGGVNEQFF,TGTGCCAGCAGCCTGGCCCCGGGAGGGGTGAATGAGCAGTTCTTC
once,TRBJ2-3,NA,TRBV4-3,CASSQDVYTDTQYF,TGCGCCAGCAGCCAAGATGTATACACAGATACGCAGTATTTT
NA,TRBJ2-2,TRBD1,TRBV9,CASSGTVNTGELFF,TGTGCCAGCAGTGGGACAGTCAACACCGGGGAGCTGTTTTTT
once,TRBJ1-2,NA,TRBV18,CASSPDSNGYTF,TGTGCCAGCTCACCGGACAGCAATGGCTACACCTTC
NA,TRBJ2-7,TRBD1,TRBV19,CASSIDPGQVYEQYF,TGTGCCAGTAGTATAGACCCCGGACAGGTTTACGAGCAGTACTTC